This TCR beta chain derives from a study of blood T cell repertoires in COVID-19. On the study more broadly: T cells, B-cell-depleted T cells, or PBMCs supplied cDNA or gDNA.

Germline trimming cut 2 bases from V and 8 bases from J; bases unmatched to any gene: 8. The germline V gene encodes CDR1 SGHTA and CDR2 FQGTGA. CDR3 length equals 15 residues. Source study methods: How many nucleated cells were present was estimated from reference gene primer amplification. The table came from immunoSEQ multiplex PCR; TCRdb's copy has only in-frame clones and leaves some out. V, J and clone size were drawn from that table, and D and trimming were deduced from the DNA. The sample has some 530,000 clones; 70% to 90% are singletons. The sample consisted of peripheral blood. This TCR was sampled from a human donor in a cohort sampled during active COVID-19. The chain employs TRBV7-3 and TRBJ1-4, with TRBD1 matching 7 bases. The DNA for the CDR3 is TGTGCCAGCAGCTTAGTGGACAGGCTATGGGAAAAACTGTTTTTT. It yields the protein CASSLVDRLWEKLFF.